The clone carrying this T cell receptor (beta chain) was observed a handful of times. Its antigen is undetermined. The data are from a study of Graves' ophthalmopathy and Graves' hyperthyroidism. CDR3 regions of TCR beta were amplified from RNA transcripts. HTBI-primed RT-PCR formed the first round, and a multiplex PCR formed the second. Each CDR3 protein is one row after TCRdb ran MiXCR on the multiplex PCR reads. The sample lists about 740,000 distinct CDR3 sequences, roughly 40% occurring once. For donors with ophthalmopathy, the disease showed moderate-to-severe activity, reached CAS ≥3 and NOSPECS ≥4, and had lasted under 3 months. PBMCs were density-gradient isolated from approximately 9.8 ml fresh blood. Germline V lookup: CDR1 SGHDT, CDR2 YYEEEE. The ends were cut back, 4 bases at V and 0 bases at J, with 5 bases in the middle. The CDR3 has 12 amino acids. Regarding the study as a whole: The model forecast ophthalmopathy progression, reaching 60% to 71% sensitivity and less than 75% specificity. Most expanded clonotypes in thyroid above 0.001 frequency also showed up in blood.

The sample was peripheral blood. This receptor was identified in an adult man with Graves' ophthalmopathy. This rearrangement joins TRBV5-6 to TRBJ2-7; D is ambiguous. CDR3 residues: CASSIISYEQYF. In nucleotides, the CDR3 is TGTGCCAGCAGCATTATCTCCTACGAGCAGTACTTC.